The following is a T cell receptor (beta chain) sequence with its context. This record comes from a study of blood T cell repertoires in COVID-19. Authors' data handling: How many nucleated cells were present was estimated from reference gene primer amplification. Only in-frame clones appear in the TCRdb table, and some are missing; sequencing was by immunoSEQ multiplex PCR. The V and J calls and clone size are taken from that table; D and trimming were inferred from the DNA. In the table there are about 210,000 clones, roughly 80% of which are singletons. The CDR3 totals 20 residues. The receptor was derived from an elderly woman with COVID-19, enrolled during active disease. V and J are TRBV12-2 and TRBJ2-5; TRBD2 is taken as the D call from the table, unchecked against the DNA. TRBV12-2 is recorded as a pseudogene. Sequencing used peripheral blood. CDR3 residues: CASRLAHPSTSGGVSETQYF. The DNA for the CDR3 is TGTGCAAGTCGCTTAGCACACCCCTCGACTAGCGGGGGGGTATCAGAGACCCAGTACTTC.